Listed below are T cell receptor beta chains from one sample, sequenced in a study of CD8+ T cells in alopecia areata. Assay used: immunoSEQ multiplex PCR; TCRdb lists only in-frame clones, some missing. The sample has about 280,000 clones; 58% are singletons. The sample consisted of CD4+ T cells sorted from blood, taken at week 24, from a patient treated with tofacitinib. The receptors were gathered from a human donor with alopecia areata. Both conserved end residues are part of each CDR3. A D gene is named only where the DNA matches it firmly. Not every row has a clone size; where given, it reads once, few, many or a size class.

size	J	V	D	DNA	CDR3
NA	TRBJ1-2	TRBV5-4	TRBD1	TGTGCCAGCAGCGCTTGGACAGGCGGGAACTATGGCTACACCTTC	CASSAWTGGNYGYTF
NA	TRBJ2-7	TRBV2	NA	TGTGCCAGCAGCCCAGGGGCTACGCCGTCCTACGAGCAGTACTTC	CASSPGATPSYEQYF
NA	TRBJ1-5	TRBV27	NA	TGTGCCAGCAGTTACCGGGACGCAAGGTCCCAGCATTTT	CASSYRDARSQHF
NA	TRBJ2-3	TRBV7-2	NA	TGTGCCAGCTCACTGGGACTCCGGGCCGGGAATACGCAGTATTTT	CASSLGLRAGNTQYF
NA	TRBJ1-2	TRBV30	NA	TGTGCCTGGAGACGTATGGGTGGCTATGGCTACACCTTC	CAWRRMGGYGYTF
few	TRBJ1-1	TRBV29-1	NA	TGCAGCGTTGAGACCAGTGAAGCTTTCTTT	CSVETSEAFF
few	TRBJ1-2	TRBV6-5	NA	TGTGCCAGCAGTCCTACGGCAGGGAACAGCTATGGCTACACCTTC	CASSPTAGNSYGYTF
few	TRBJ2-2	TRBV10-3	TRBD2	TGTGCCATCAGTGGCACTAGCGAGGCCGGGGAGCTGTTTTTT	CAISGTSEAGELFF
NA	TRBJ2-7	TRBV2	NA	TGTGCCAGCAGTAGATGGGGCGAGCAGTACTTC	CASSRWGEQYF
NA	TRBJ1-5	TRBV19	NA	TGTGCCAGTAGTATCGGGCAGACGGTCCAGCATTTT	CASSIGQTVQHF
NA	TRBJ1-2	TRBV7-2	NA	TGTGCCAGCAGTGGACCTGTCTATGGCTACACCTTC	CASSGPVYGYTF
NA	TRBJ2-3	TRBV29-1	TRBD2	TGCAGCGTTACGCGGGGAGGGTCAGATACGCAGTATTTT	CSVTRGGSDTQYF
NA	TRBJ1-4	TRBV5-1	TRBD1	TGCGCCAGCGGCTCTGCCCCGTCGGGACAGAATGAAAAACTGTTTTTT	CASGSAPSGQNEKLFF
once	TRBJ2-1	TRBV2	NA	TGTGCCAGCAGTGAGAGCCGCAATGAGCAGTTCTTC	CASSESRNEQFF
NA	TRBJ2-7	TRBV29-1	NA	TGCAGCGCGACTTGGGGGACCCCAACCTACGAGCAGTACTTC	CSATWGTPTYEQYF
NA	TRBJ2-5	TRBV30	NA	TGTGCCTGGAGTAGAGGGGGGGCAGCAGAGACCCAGTACTTC	CAWSRGGAAETQYF
few	TRBJ2-4	TRBV2	NA	TGTGCCAGCAGTTCCGCCCAAATTCAGTACTTC	CASSSAQIQYF
few	TRBJ1-3	TRBV23-1	TRBD1	TGCGCCAGCAGTAAGGGACAGGGATCCGGAAACACCATATATTTT	CASSKGQGSGNTIYF
NA	TRBJ2-7	TRBV28	TRBD1	TGTGCCAGCATTCAAACAGGGGGCCGCTACGAGCAGTACTTC	CASIQTGGRYEQYF
few	TRBJ1-4	TRBV4-1	NA	TGCGCCAGCAGCCTTTGGGAAAAACTGTTTTTT	CASSLWEKLFF
NA	TRBJ2-7	TRBV25-1	NA	TGTGCCAGCAGTGAATACGGCGGGAATGGTGGGCAGTACTTC	CASSEYGGNGGQYF
NA	TRBJ1-5	TRBV2	TRBD1	TGTGCCAGCAGAGACAGGGGGATAGGGTCCCAGCATTTT	CASRDRGIGSQHF
NA	TRBJ2-7	TRBV6-5	NA	TGTGCCAGCAGTCCCCCGATGGGGGAGCAGTACTTC	CASSPPMGEQYF
few	TRBJ2-2	TRBV19	NA	TGTGCCAGTGGGACGGGGGAGCTGTTTTTT	CASGTGELFF